The 20 T cell receptor beta chains below were found in one sample sequenced in a study of shared clonotypes between healthy human individuals. Data came from immunoSEQ multiplex PCR; TCRdb stores just in-frame clones and leaves some out. The repertoire holds a few million clones, with 90% to 97% as singletons. The sequencing input was naive CD4+ T cells sorted from blood. The subset: CD45RA+ positively selected. The receptors were gathered from a young man in good health.

The chain uses TRBV6-5 and TRBJ2-1; tentatively, D is TRBD2 (5 bases). The V end lost 8 bases, the J end lost 12 bases, and 14 bases lay between the germline ends. Germline lookup yields CDR1 MNHEY and CDR2 SVGAGI. The CDR3 consists of 11 residues. The CDR3 protein is CASGKLGGQFF. The CDR3, as DNA: TGTGCCAGCGGGAAGCTAGGAGGGCAGTTCTTC.

The J gene is TRBJ2-3, the V gene TRBV10-3; 11 bases line up with TRBD2. V lost 10 bases and J lost 0; bases outside the gene matches: 3. The CDR3 consists of 14 residues. Per germline, CDR1 ENHRY and CDR2 SYGVKD. The CDR3, as DNA: TGTGCCAGTTCTAGCGGGGGGAGCACAGATACGCAGTATTTT. Encoded protein: CASSSGGSTDTQYF.

The chain is built from TRBV5-1 and TRBJ2-5; no firm D call. Trimming removed 0 bases from V and 4 bases from J, with 7 bases in between. The CDR3 sequence is 13 residues long. Germline V lookup: CDR1 SGHRS, CDR2 YFSETQ. CDR3 in amino acids: CASSLAQGETQYF. In DNA form, the CDR3 reads TGCGCCAGCAGCTTGGCCCAAGGAGAGACCCAGTACTTC.

CDR3 coding DNA: TGTGCCAGCAGCTCCCAGGGAGGGGTGGGCACTGAAGCTTTCTTT. This codes for CASSSQGGVGTEAFF. J is TRBJ1-1 and V is TRBV7-3; a weak D match, TRBD1 (5 bases). V was shortened by 4 bases and J by 4 bases, with 16 bases between the two germline ends. The CDR3 is 15 residues long. From germline, CDR1 is SGHTA and CDR2 FQGTGA.

The V and J genes are TRBV6-1 and TRBJ1-1; 9 positions match TRBD1. CDR1 and CDR2 from the germline V gene are MNHNS and SASEGT. V was pared by 6 bases and J by 3 bases, with 5 bases of the junction left unmatched. CDR3 length equals 14 residues. The CDR3 sequence: CASRTTGGDTEAFF. CDR3 DNA sequence: TGTGCCAGCAGGACGACAGGGGGGGACACTGAAGCTTTCTTT.

This chain joins TRBV6-1 and TRBJ1-2; D is unclear. V was clipped by 1 base and J by 7 bases, with 13 bases between them. The CDR3 runs 14 residues. Per the germline V gene, CDR1 is MNHNS and CDR2 is SASEGT. The DNA of the CDR3 is TGTGCCAGCAGTGAAGTCATAAAGGGTGGTGGCTACACCTTC. This translates into CASSEVIKGGGYTF.

The chain joins TRBV4-3 to TRBJ2-5; TRBD2 is a possible D gene (6 bases). Germline CDR1 LGHNA, CDR2 YSLEER. V lost 4 bases, J lost 5 bases, and 17 bases lay in between. The CDR3 is 15 amino acids. CDR3 sequence reads: CASSPHMEGWETQYF. The CDR3, as DNA: TGCGCCAGCAGCCCCCACATGGAGGGATGGGAGACCCAGTACTTC.

This clone came up a few times. The chain is built from TRBV6-5 and TRBJ1-2, with D unresolved. The germline V gene has CDR1 MNHEY and CDR2 SVGAGI. The CDR3 loop spans 12 amino acids. V lost 5 bases, J lost 0 bases, and 4 bases lay in between. CDR3 residues: CASSRANYGYTF. The CDR3, as DNA: TGTGCCAGCAGTAGAGCTAACTATGGCTACACCTTC.

In its sample, this clone was seen a few times. V is TRBV10-1 and J is TRBJ1-1; D is ambiguous. The CDR3 is 13 residues long. The germline V gene encodes CDR1 WNHNN and CDR2 SYGVQD (reference sequence). V dropped 6 bases and J dropped 0 bases, with 8 bases sitting between them. CDR3 nucleotides: TGCGCCAGCAGAGAGACGGTGAACACTGAAGCTTTCTTT. Encoded protein: CASRETVNTEAFF.

The V call is TRBV5-1, the J call TRBJ1-4; D not resolved. CDR1 is SGHRS and CDR2 is YFSETQ in the germline V gene. This CDR3 comprises 15 residues. Trimming shortened V by 4 bases and J by 0 bases, and 10 bases separated the two germline ends. The CDR3 DNA is TGCGCCAGCAGCACATCGGGTGCAACTAATGAAAAACTGTTTTTT. It translates to CASSTSGATNEKLFF.

In this sample, this clone turned up once. The gene calls are TRBV9 and TRBJ2-2; D is unresolved. The germline V and J ends were trimmed by 3 bases and 6 bases, with 12 bases remaining between them. Looked up from germline, CDR1 is SGDLS and CDR2 is YYNGEE. CDR3 length equals 14 residues. The CDR3 protein is CASSDGFLPGELFF. The CDR3 nucleotides are TGTGCCAGCAGCGACGGTTTTCTTCCCGGGGAGCTGTTTTTT. Supplemented by reference TRBV9 and TRBJ2-2, the full variable domain reads DSGVTQTPKHLITATGQRVTLRCSPRSGDLSVYWYQQSLDQGLQFLIQYYNGEERAKGNILERFSAQQFPDLHSELNLSSLELGDSALYFCASSDGFLPGELFFGEGSRLTVL.

The chain links TRBV7-9 to TRBJ2-7; no firm D call. Germline V CDR1 and CDR2: SEHNR, FQNEAQ (reference sequence). CDR3 length: 11 amino acids. Trimming cost V 1 base and J 6 bases, with 4 bases left between them. The CDR3 region has the DNA TGTGCCAGCAGCTTAGATGCCGAGCAGTACTTC. Its protein product is CASSLDAEQYF.

The J gene is TRBJ2-7, the V gene TRBV19, with unresolved D. CDR3 size: 13 residues. The ends were cut back, 3 bases at V and 3 bases at J, with 9 bases in the middle. Germline values: CDR1 LNHDA, CDR2 SQIVND (reference sequence). The CDR3 region has the DNA TGTGCCAGTAGTATGGGGTTCTTCTACGAGCAGTACTTC. Amino acids: CASSMGFFYEQYF.

This chain joins TRBV7-8 and TRBJ2-1; the D call may be TRBD1 or TRBD2 (5 bases each). The CDR3 runs 15 residues. The V end was cut by 3 bases, the J end by 6 bases, with 15 bases between. Germline lookup yields CDR1 SGHVS and CDR2 FQNEAQ. The CDR3 reads CASSFGGKGTNEQFF. In nucleotides, the CDR3 is TGTGCCAGCAGCTTTGGGGGAAAAGGGACCAATGAGCAGTTCTTC.

The chain carries TRBV25-1 and TRBJ1-1, with D hard to call. The V end was cut by 0 bases, the J end by 6 bases, with 11 bases between. The CDR3 is 14 residues long. Germline V gene lookup returns CDR1 MGHDK and CDR2 SYGVNS. CDR3: CASSEYPINAEAFF. CDR3 bases: TGTGCCAGCAGTGAATACCCCATTAACGCTGAAGCTTTCTTT. The full variable domain, its missing parts supplied by reference TRBV25-1 and TRBJ1-1, is EADIYQTPRYLVIGTGKKITLECSQTMGHDKMYWYQQDPGMELHLIHYSYGVNSTEKGDLSSESTVSRIRTEHFPLTLESARPSHTSQYLCASSEYPINAEAFFGQGTRLTVV.

This clone came up once. V and J are TRBV6-5 and TRBJ2-7, with 10 bases fitting TRBD1. With 0 bases clipped from V and 2 bases from J, the junction kept 4 bases outside the gene matches. CDR3 length: 16 residues. Looked up from germline, CDR1 is MNHEY and CDR2 is SVGAGI. DNA of the CDR3: TGTGCCAGCAGTTACTCCGGGACAGGGGTCACCTACGAGCAGTACTTC. Its protein product is CASSYSGTGVTYEQYF.

The chain couples TRBV11-2 to TRBJ2-5, with no clear D. Germline values: CDR1 SGHAT, CDR2 FQNNGV. The V end lost 1 base, the J end lost 4 bases, and 7 bases lay between the germline ends. The CDR3 has 13 residues. The CDR3 loop reads CASSLALVETQYF. In nucleotides, the CDR3 is TGTGCCAGCAGCTTAGCCCTGGTAGAGACCCAGTACTTC.

This clone was seen just once. This chain connects TRBV5-1 to TRBJ2-1; the D is unclear. V was clipped by 4 bases and J by 8 bases, with 7 bases between them. Germline V gene data show CDR1 as SGHRS and CDR2 as YFSETQ. The CDR3 is 11 amino acids. CDR3 amino acids: CASSVSYEQFF. The CDR3 region has the DNA TGCGCCAGCAGCGTAAGCTATGAGCAGTTCTTC.

For this clone: The same CDR3 arises from other DNA sequences in this sample as well. The chain joins TRBV7-2 to TRBJ1-2; 7 positions match TRBD1. The germline V gene has CDR1 SGHTA and CDR2 FQGNSA. The ends lost 1 base at V and 4 bases at J; junction bases unmatched: 3. This CDR3 region has 14 residues. This chain's CDR3 is CASSLETGAYGYTF. CDR3 DNA: TGTGCCAGCAGCTTAGAAACAGGGGCCTATGGCTACACCTTC.

The V call is TRBV10-3, the J call TRBJ2-5; the match to TRBD2 covers 7 bases. CDR1 and CDR2 (germline): ENHRY, SYGVKD. The length of the CDR3 is 15 residues. V shed 4 bases and J 1 base; nucleotides not matched to a gene: 6. The CDR3 coding sequence is TGTGCCATCAGTGGCGGCGGGGGTTCCCAAGAGACCCAGTACTTC. Amino acid sequence: CAISGGGGSQETQYF.